These 4 T cell receptor beta chains originate from one sample sequenced in a study of T cell responses to AZD1222 COVID-19 vaccine. TCRdb's table, derived via immunoSEQ multiplex PCR, lists solely in-frame clones and lacks some. The sample includes roughly 100,000 clones, approximately 88% of them seen just once. The sequencing here drew on peripheral blood, taken on day 0 of AZD1222 vaccination. The receptors stem from an adult in good health.

Turning to this clone: The junction departs from the called germline gene at one end, perhaps through a read error. The rearrangement links TRBV7-2 to TRBJ1-1; TRBD1 matches 9 bases. The CDR3 spans 14 residues. Looked up from germline, CDR1 is SGHTA and CDR2 is FQGNSA. The CDR3 DNA sequence: TGTGCCAGCAGCTCAGAGGGACAGGGCACTGAAGTTTTCTTT. Translating it yields CASSSEGQGTEVFF.

The gene calls are TRBV4-1 and TRBJ2-7; D might be TRBD1 (6 bases). This CDR3 is 15 amino acids long. V shed 0 bases and J shed 2 bases, with 11 bases lying between them. CDR1 is MGHRA and CDR2 is YSYEKL in the germline V gene. In DNA, the CDR3 is TGCGCCAGCAGCCAAGACAGGGGTGATACCTACGAGCAGTACTTC. Amino acid sequence: CASSQDRGDTYEQYF.

The J gene is TRBJ2-1, the V gene TRBV6-5; the match to TRBD1 covers 7 bases. The V gene end was trimmed by 8 bases and the J gene end by 4 bases; junction bases not matched to a gene: 8. Germline CDR1 MNHEY, CDR2 SVGAGI. The CDR3 length is 14 residues. CDR3 nucleotides: TGTGCCAGCCGAACGGGACAGATTTACAATGAGCAGTTCTTC. It translates to CASRTGQIYNEQFF.

This clone was counted once. This sequence joins TRBV19 and TRBJ1-5; 10 nucleotides align to TRBD1. Unmatched junction bases numbered 3, after V lost 6 bases and J lost 4 bases. This CDR3 region has 14 residues. The germline V gene has CDR1 LNHDA and CDR2 SQIVND (reference sequence). CDR3 DNA: TGTGCCAGTAGGGACAGGGGGGGAAATCAGCCCCAGCATTTT. This sequence encodes CASRDRGGNQPQHF.